A single T cell receptor beta chain is shown here with its context. Treatment meaning: some 20 received Ad26.COV2.S at low or high dose, single or two shots; about 5 received placebo; per-sample allocation not given. At day 63 after the first vaccine or placebo injection, samples were drawn. In the vaccine, an Ad26 vector expressed the SARS-CoV-2 spike of the Wuhan strain. Some clones are missing from TCRdb's copy, which holds only in-frame ones; the method was immunoSEQ multiplex PCR. This sample yields 240,000 or so clones, of which roughly 88% are seen a single time; roughly 10% belongs to the top ten. These data belong to a study of Ad26.COV2.S vaccination and SARS-CoV-2 variants. On the study more broadly: Once, or twice with 56 days between doses, Ad26.COV2.S was given intramuscularly.

The length of the CDR3 is 16 residues. The germline V gene has CDR1 SGHVS and CDR2 FNYEAQ. Trimming cost V 1 base and J 2 bases, with 9 bases left between them. The source is a person between 18 and 65 years old who received the Ad26.COV2.S COVID-19 vaccine or a placebo. The material was peripheral blood, obtained in a trial of Ad26.COV2.S vaccine versus placebo. V is TRBV7-6 and J is TRBJ2-6; no clear D. This CDR3 is CASSLGGGTGANVLTF. In DNA, the CDR3 is TGTGCCAGCAGCTTAGGTGGTGGCACTGGGGCCAACGTCCTGACTTTC. The full variable domain, in which reference TRBV7-6 and TRBJ2-6 provide the parts outside the CDR3, is GAGVSQSPRYKVTKRGQDVALRCDPISGHVSLYWYRQALGQGPEFLTYFNYEAQQDKSGLPNDRFSAERPEGSISTLTIQRTEQRDSAMYRCASSLGGGTGANVLTFGAGSRLTVL.